This TCR beta chain was sequenced for a study of blood T cells in healthy people across ages. General study points: The study lacked donor CMV status, which possibly confounded expanded clonotype changes. The study could not conclusively compare naive and antigen-experienced cells, given its unsorted PBMCs.

Using a J-beta primer mix together with a sample-barcoded 5' primer, a second PCR was run for roughly 6 to 12 cycles. TCRdb re-called the 5' RACE reads through MiXCR, storing one row per CDR3 protein. The sample records about 720,000 distinct CDR3 sequences, 22% being singletons. Worth noting for this clonotype: What it binds is unknown.

The CDR3 spans 12 residues. Germline assignment: CDR1 SGHDT and CDR2 YYEEEE. Trimming took 2 bases from V and 6 from J, leaving 6 bases between them. No fewer than 7 million PBMCs went into each sample. This chain links TRBV5-6 with TRBJ2-1, with no clear D. Input material: blood. This TCR came from an older man in good health. CDR3 residues: CASSFSFNEQFF. CDR3 coding DNA: TGTGCCAGCAGCTTCTCTTTCAATGAGCAGTTCTTC.